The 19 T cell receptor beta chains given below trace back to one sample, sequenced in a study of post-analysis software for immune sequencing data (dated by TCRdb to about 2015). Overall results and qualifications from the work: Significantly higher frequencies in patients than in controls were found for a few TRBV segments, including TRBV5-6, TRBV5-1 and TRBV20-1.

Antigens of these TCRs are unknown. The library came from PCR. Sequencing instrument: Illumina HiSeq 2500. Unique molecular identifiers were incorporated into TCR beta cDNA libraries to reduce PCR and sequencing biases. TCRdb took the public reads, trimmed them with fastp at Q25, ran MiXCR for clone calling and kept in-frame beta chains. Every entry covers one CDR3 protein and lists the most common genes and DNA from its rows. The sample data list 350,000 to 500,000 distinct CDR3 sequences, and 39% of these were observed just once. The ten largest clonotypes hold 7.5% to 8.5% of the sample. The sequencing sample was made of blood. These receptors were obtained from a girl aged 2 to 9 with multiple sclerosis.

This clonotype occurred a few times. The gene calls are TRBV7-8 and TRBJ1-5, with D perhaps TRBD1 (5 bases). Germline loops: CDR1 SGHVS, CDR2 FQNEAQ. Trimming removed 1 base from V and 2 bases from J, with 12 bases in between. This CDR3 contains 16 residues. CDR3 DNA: TGTGCCAGCAGCTTAGTCTCAGGGATGGGCAATCAGCCCCAGCATTTT. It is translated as CASSLVSGMGNQPQHF.

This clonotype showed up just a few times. CDR3 protein: CASSVYNEQFF. The CDR3 DNA is TGTGCCAGCAGCGTCTACAATGAGCAGTTCTTC. The V gene is TRBV7-8, the J gene TRBJ2-1; D uncertain. Per germline, CDR1 SGHVS and CDR2 FQNEAQ. The CDR3 extends over 11 amino acids. V lost 5 bases to trimming and J lost 3 bases, with 2 bases between them.

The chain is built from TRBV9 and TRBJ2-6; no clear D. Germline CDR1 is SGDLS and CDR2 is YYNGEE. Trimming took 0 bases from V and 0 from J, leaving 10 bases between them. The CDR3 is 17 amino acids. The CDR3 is CASSVEPTHSGANVLTF. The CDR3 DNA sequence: TGTGCCAGCAGCGTAGAACCCACCCACTCTGGGGCCAACGTCCTGACTTTC.

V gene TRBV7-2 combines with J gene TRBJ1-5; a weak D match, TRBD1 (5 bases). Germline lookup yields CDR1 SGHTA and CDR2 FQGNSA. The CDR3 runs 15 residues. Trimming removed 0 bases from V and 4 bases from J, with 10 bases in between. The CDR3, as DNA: TGTGCCAGCAGCTTAGCCCAGGGTCCTAATCAGCCCCAGCATTTT. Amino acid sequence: CASSLAQGPNQPQHF.

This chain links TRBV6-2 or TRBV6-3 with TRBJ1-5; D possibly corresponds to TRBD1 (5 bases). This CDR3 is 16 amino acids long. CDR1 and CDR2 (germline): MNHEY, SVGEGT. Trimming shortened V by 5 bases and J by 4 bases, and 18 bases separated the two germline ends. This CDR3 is CASSPPSYGGNQPQHF. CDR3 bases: TGTGCCAGCAGTCCTCCCAGTTATGGGGGGAATCAGCCCCAGCATTTT.

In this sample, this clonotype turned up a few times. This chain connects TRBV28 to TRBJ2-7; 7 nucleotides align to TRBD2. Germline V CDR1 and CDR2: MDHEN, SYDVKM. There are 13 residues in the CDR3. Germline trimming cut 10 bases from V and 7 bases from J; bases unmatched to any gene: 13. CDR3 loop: CATRFRRELEQYF. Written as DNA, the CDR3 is TGTGCCACCCGATTCAGGCGGGAGCTAGAGCAGTACTTC.

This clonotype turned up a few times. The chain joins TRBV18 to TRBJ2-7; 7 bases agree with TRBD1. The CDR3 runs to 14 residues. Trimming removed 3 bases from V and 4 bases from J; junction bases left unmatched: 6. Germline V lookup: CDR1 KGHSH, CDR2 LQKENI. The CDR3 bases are TGTGCCAGCTCACCGTCCCGGGACAGATACGAGCAGTACTTC. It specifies CASSPSRDRYEQYF.

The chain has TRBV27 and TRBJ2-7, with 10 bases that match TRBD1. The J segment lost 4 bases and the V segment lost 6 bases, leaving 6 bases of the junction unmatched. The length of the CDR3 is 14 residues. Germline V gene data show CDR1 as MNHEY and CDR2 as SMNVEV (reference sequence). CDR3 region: CASSKWDRGYEQYF. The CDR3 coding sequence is TGTGCCAGCAGCAAATGGGACAGGGGTTACGAGCAGTACTTC.

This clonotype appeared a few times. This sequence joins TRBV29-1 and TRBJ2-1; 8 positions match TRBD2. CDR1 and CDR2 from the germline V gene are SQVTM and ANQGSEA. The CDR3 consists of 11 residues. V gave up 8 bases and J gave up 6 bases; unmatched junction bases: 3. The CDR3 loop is CSLGGGNEQFF. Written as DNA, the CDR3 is TGCAGCCTCGGGGGGGGCAATGAGCAGTTCTTC.

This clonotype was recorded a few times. The CDR3 nucleotides read TGTGCCAGCAGCCAAGGGACAGGCCTAACCTACGAGCAGTACTTC. As protein: CASSQGTGLTYEQYF. The chain is built from TRBV4-2 and TRBJ2-7; 7 bases fit TRBD1. The CDR3 is made up of 15 amino acids. Germline V gene sequence: CDR1 LGHNA, CDR2 YNFKEQ. The V and J ends lost 1 base and 2 bases, in that order; junction bases with no gene match: 5.

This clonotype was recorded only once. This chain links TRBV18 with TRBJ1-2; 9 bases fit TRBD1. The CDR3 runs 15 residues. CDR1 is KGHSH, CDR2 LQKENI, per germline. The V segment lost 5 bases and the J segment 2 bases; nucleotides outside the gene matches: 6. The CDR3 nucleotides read TGTGCCAGCTCATGGACAGGGGAGGAAAACTATGGCTACACCTTC. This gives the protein CASSWTGEENYGYTF.

In nucleotides, the CDR3 is TGCAGTGCTAGAGGAGACACAAAGCAGTACTTC. This translates into CSARGDTKQYF. The chain recombines TRBV20-1 with TRBJ2-7; D call uncertain. CDR3 length: 11 amino acids. The ends were cut back, 1 base at V and 8 bases at J, with 9 bases in the middle. Germline V gene sequence: CDR1 DFQATT, CDR2 SNEGSKA (reference sequence).

Here the CDR3 DNA reads TGTGCCAGCAGTTCACCTGACAGGCCCTCCTGGGAGCAGTTCTTC. This codes for CASSSPDRPSWEQFF. The chain recombines TRBV6-2 or TRBV6-3 with TRBJ2-1, with D possibly matching TRBD1 (6 bases). Between the trimmed V and J ends, which lost 4 bases and 10 bases, there was a span of 20 bases. Germline values: CDR1 MNHEY, CDR2 SVGEGT. CDR3 length: 15 residues.

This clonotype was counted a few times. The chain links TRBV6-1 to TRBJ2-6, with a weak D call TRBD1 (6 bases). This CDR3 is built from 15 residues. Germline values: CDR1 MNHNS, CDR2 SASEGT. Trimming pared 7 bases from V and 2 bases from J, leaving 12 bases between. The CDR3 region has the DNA TGTGCCAGCACCGCATGGGGGCCTGGGGCCAACGTCCTGACTTTC. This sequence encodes CASTAWGPGANVLTF.

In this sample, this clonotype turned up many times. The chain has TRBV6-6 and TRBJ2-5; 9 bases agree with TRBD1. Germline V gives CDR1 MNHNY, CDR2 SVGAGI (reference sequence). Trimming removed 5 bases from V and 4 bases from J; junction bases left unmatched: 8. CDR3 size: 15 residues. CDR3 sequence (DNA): TGTGCCAGCAGTCGGACAGGGGTAATGGCAGAGACCCAGTACTTC. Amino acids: CASSRTGVMAETQYF.

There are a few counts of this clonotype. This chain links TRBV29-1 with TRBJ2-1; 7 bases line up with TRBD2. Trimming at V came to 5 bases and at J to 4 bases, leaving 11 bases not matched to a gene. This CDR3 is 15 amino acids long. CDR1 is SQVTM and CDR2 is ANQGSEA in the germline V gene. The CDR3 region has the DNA TGCAGCGTTCTCTCCGGGGGAGGGTCTTACAATGAGCAGTTCTTC. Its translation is CSVLSGGGSYNEQFF.

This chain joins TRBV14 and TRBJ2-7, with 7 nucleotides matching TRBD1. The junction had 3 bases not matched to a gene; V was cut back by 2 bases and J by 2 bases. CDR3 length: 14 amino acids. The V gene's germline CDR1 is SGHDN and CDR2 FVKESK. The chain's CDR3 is CASSQRDRPYEQYF. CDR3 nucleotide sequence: TGTGCCAGCAGCCAACGGGACAGACCCTACGAGCAGTACTTC.

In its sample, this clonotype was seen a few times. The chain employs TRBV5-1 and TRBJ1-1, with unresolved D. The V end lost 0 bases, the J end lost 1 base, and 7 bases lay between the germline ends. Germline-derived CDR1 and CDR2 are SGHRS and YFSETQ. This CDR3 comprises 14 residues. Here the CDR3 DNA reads TGCGCCAGCAGCTTGGTTCTTTCGAACACTGAAGCTTTCTTT. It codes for CASSLVLSNTEAFF. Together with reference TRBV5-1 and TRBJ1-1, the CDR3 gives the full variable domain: KAGVTQTPRYLIKTRGQQVTLSCSPISGHRSVSWYQQTPGQGLQFLFEYFSETQRNKGNFPGRFSGRQFSNSRSEMNVSTLELGDSALYLCASSLVLSNTEAFFGQGTRLTVV.

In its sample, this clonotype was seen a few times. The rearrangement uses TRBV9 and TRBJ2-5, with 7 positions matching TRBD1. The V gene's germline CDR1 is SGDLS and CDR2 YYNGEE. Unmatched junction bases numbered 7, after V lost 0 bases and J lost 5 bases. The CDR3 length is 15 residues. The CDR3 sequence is CASSVERGLTETQYF. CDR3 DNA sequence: TGTGCCAGCAGCGTAGAGAGGGGGCTGACGGAGACCCAGTACTTC.